These T cell receptor beta chains were read from a single sample in a study of blood T cell repertoires in COVID-19. Assay: immunoSEQ multiplex PCR; the TCRdb copy retains only in-frame clones and omits some. Here the sample spans approximately 300,000 clones, approximately 85% being singletons. The sample consisted of PBMCs or T cells enriched from blood (not recorded which). The receptors were gathered from a young woman who had recovered from COVID-19. CDR3s include the opening cysteine and the closing phenylalanine or tryptophan. Fields, in order: D gene, J gene, clone size, V gene, CDR3 DNA, CDR3 protein. D genes are given only for firm matches. Clone sizes are given selectively: once, few, many, or a class where the clone is expanded.

TRBD1 TRBJ1-2 once TRBV6-5 TGTGCCAGCACCAGGGGGGTCAGCCTCGGCTATGGCTACACCTTC CASTRGVSLGYGYTF
TRBD2 TRBJ2-7 . TRBV9 TGTGCCAGCAGCGTAACGGCGGGGGGAGAAGAGTACTTC CASSVTAGGEEYF
. TRBJ1-6 few TRBV2 TGTGCCAGCAGTGTTAGTCCGGGTGGTTCACCCCTCCACTTT CASSVSPGGSPLHF
. TRBJ1-5 . TRBV6-5 TGTGCCAGCAGAACAGGTATTAGGCAGCCCCAGCATTTT CASRTGIRQPQHF
. TRBJ2-7 . TRBV4-1 TGCGCCAGCAGCCAAGCAGTCAACTACGAGCAGTACTTC CASSQAVNYEQYF
. TRBJ2-7 once TRBV24-1 TGTGCCACCAGTGAATCCGGCTACGAGCAGTACTTC CATSESGYEQYF
TRBD2 TRBJ2-1 few TRBV3-1/TRBV3-2 TGTGCCAGCAGCTCTCCCCCTCGTCGAGCGGGGGGGCCAGGTCGTAATGAGCAGTTCTTC CASSSPPRRAGGPGRNEQFF
TRBD2 TRBJ2-1 . TRBV12-5 TGTGCTAGTGGTTTGCCTCTAGCGGGAGTATCTGAGCAGTTCTTC CASGLPLAGVSEQFF
. TRBJ1-1 . TRBV11-2 TGTGCCAGCAGCGACGGGGAGACTGAAGCTTTCTTT CASSDGETEAFF
. TRBJ2-6 . TRBV18 TGTGCCAGCTCACTCCAGGGCTCTGGGGCCAACGTCCTGACTTTC CASSLQGSGANVLTF
. TRBJ1-1 . TRBV28 TGTGCCAGCAGTTCGGGGTTCTGGACTGAAGCTTTCTTT CASSSGFWTEAFF
. TRBJ1-4 few TRBV6-4 TGTGCCAGCAGCAACTCGGTAGCCGCTAATGAAAAACTGTTTTTT CASSNSVAANEKLFF
. TRBJ1-5 . TRBV7-8 TGTGCCAGCAGCTCGGACATTTTCAATCAGCCCCAGCATTTT CASSSDIFNQPQHF
. TRBJ2-5 . TRBV6-4 TGTGCCAGCAGTGAGGGACACCCGTACCAAGAGACCCAGTACTTC CASSEGHPYQETQYF
TRBD1 TRBJ1-6 . TRBV7-2 TGTGCCAGCAGCTGGGGACAGGGCGTTTCACCCCTCCACTTT CASSWGQGVSPLHF
. TRBJ1-4 few TRBV11-2 TGTGCCAGCAGCGGGAGTTTTTCTAATGAAAAACTGTTTTTT CASSGSFSNEKLFF
. TRBJ2-1 . TRBV11-3 TGTGCCAGCAGCCCAGACTCCCACTCCTACAATGAGCAGTTCTTC CASSPDSHSYNEQFF
. TRBJ2-5 . TRBV5-1 TGCGCCAGCAGCCCATACAGTGGGGGGCAAGAGACCCAGTACTTC CASSPYSGGQETQYF
. TRBJ1-2 . TRBV5-1 TGCGCCAGCAGCTTGGTAGCCGATAACTATGGCTACACCTTC CASSLVADNYGYTF
. TRBJ1-1 . TRBV28 TGTGCCAGCAGGGTGGGGGGGCGCAGTCTAGCTTTCTTT CASRVGGRSLAFF
. TRBJ1-1 . TRBV2 TGTGCCAGCAGTGAAAGTATCGGGTTTCTTTTTAACACTGAAGCTTTCTTT CASSESIGFLFNTEAFF
TRBD1 TRBJ2-2 once TRBV10-2 TGCGCCAGCAACCAGGGACAGCTGAACACCGGGGAGCTGTTTTTT CASNQGQLNTGELFF
. TRBJ2-7 few TRBV7-2 TGTGCCAGCAGCTTAATCGTCCAGATCTCCTACGAGCAGTACTTC CASSLIVQISYEQYF
. TRBJ1-1 . TRBV7-9 TGTGCCAGCAGCTTAGAGGCAGGGCTAACTGAAGCTTTCTTT CASSLEAGLTEAFF
. TRBJ1-1 . TRBV2 TGTGCCAGCAGTGGCGAAGCCCTAGGAGCTTTCTTT CASSGEALGAFF
. TRBJ2-7 . TRBV28 TGTGCCAGCAGTTTTCCCGAGAGCTCCTACGAGCAGTACTTC CASSFPESSYEQYF
TRBD1 TRBJ1-2 . TRBV18 TGTGCCAGCTCCTCGGACAGGGGCGGCTATGGCTACACCTTC CASSSDRGGYGYTF